These 27 T cell receptor beta chains came from one sample sequenced in a study of post-analysis software for immune sequencing data. Unique molecular identifiers were present in the TCR beta cDNA libraries. TCRdb reanalysed the PCR reads using MiXCR and keeps one entry per CDR3 protein. The table lists roughly 800,000 distinct CDR3 sequences, roughly 50% of them singletons. Which antigens these TCRs recognize remains unknown. Findings and caveats of the study: The five TRBV segments detected at higher frequency in patients than in controls included TRBV5-6, TRBV5-1 and TRBV20-1.

Sequencing input: blood. The receptor source for this set is a girl between 5 and 17 years old with multiple sclerosis.

A note on this clonotype: A much larger clone lies a single base off, so this may be a read error. J is TRBJ2-7 and V is TRBV6-5; 7 bases agree with TRBD1. The last part of the DNA fits TRBJ2-5 better; the J call may be wrong. The germline V gene has CDR1 MNHEY and CDR2 SVGAGI. This CDR3 has 13 residues. CDR3 sequence: CTSSYHRGETQYF. In nucleotides, the CDR3 is TGTACCAGCAGTTACCACAGGGGCGAGACCCAGTACTTC.

The rearrangement links TRBV29-1 to TRBJ2-1, with TRBD2 matching 10 bases. The CDR3 sequence is 13 residues long. V lost 5 bases, J lost 7 bases, and 5 bases stayed unmatched. CDR1 and CDR2 from the germline V gene are SQVTM and ANQGSEA. The CDR3 nucleotides read TGCAGCGTTACCCAGCGGGAGGGAAATGAGCAGTTCTTC. It codes for CSVTQREGNEQFF.

Concerning this clonotype itself: The DNA is left out, because the CDR3 cannot be placed on it with certainty; the CDR3 is given as TCRdb lists it. The gene calls are TRBV20-1 and TRBJ1-3. The CDR3 adds up to 21 amino acids, both ends counted. Germline CDR1 reads DFQATT; CDR2 reads SNEGSKA (reference sequence). The CDR3: CSARTSGGFYEQYFGPGTIYF.

The chain carries TRBV6-6 and TRBJ2-3; 7 bases align to TRBD1. CDR3 length: 17 amino acids. CDR1 and CDR2 (germline): MNHNY, SVGAGI (reference sequence). V trimming: 6 bases; J trimming: 1 base; junction bases outside the gene matches: 13. The CDR3 here is CASRNPNPTGRTDTQYF. CDR3 coding DNA: TGTGCCAGCAGAAACCCCAACCCGACAGGGCGCACAGATACGCAGTATTTT.

V is TRBV6-5 and J is TRBJ1-1; D is uncertain. Trimming stripped 5 bases from V and 2 bases from J, with 12 bases between. Germline CDR1 MNHEY, CDR2 SVGAGI. CDR3 length equals 14 residues. For the CDR3, the DNA is TGTGCCAGCAGTCTCGACGACACAAACACTGAAGCTTTCTTT. It is translated as CASSLDDTNTEAFF.

J is TRBJ2-7 and V is TRBV5-1; 7 bases map to TRBD2. CDR1 is SGHRS and CDR2 is YFSETQ in the germline V gene. The CDR3 totals 14 residues. With V trimmed by 3 bases and J by 3 bases, 6 bases remained unmatched. The CDR3 nucleotides read TGCGCCAGCAGCTCTCGTCGCGGGGGCTACGAGCAGTACTTC. Protein sequence: CASSSRRGGYEQYF.

The J gene is TRBJ2-3, the V gene TRBV20-1, with 8 bases lining up with TRBD2. The length of the CDR3 is 13 residues. Germline V gene sequence: CDR1 DFQATT, CDR2 SNEGSKA (reference sequence). J was trimmed by 6 bases and V by 3 bases; bases with no gene match: 5. The CDR3 coding sequence is TGCAGTGCTAGCGGGGGGGTGTGGGATACGCAGTATTTT. It translates to CSASGGVWDTQYF.

Only a few counts were recorded for this clonotype. The J gene is TRBJ1-4, the V gene TRBV5-1; possible D gene TRBD1, 5 bases. Germline V lookup: CDR1 SGHRS, CDR2 YFSETQ. The CDR3 is 15 residues long. V lost 4 bases and J 2 bases, leaving 12 bases between the germline ends. CDR3 residues: CASSPTRETNEKLFF. In DNA form, the CDR3 reads TGCGCCAGCAGCCCCACCAGGGAGACTAATGAAAAACTGTTTTTT.

This clonotype was observed a few times. The CDR3 loop reads CASSLEYRTAGSYEQYF. CDR3 sequence (DNA): TGTGCCAGCAGCTTAGAGTATCGGACAGCAGGATCCTACGAGCAGTACTTC. The gene calls are TRBV7-2 and TRBJ2-7; a weak D match, TRBD1 (6 bases). The CDR3 is 17 residues long. V lost 1 base to trimming and J lost 1 base, with 17 bases between them. CDR1 is SGHTA and CDR2 is FQGNSA in the germline V gene.

There are a few counts of this clonotype. The gene calls are TRBV27 and TRBJ2-1, with D possibly being TRBD2 (6 bases). Trimming removed 3 bases from V and 8 bases from J, with 11 bases in between. CDR1 and CDR2 (germline): MNHEY, SMNVEV (reference sequence). CDR3 length equals 13 residues. The CDR3 DNA sequence: TGTGCCAGCAGTTTTAGGAGGAGGGATGAGCAGTTCTTC. Its translation: CASSFRRRDEQFF.

This chain links TRBV12-3 or TRBV12-4 with TRBJ2-7; 8 bases are shared with TRBD2. The junction had 14 bases not matched to a gene; V was cut back by 6 bases and J by 4 bases. The CDR3 has 16 residues. Written as DNA, the CDR3 is TGTGCCAGCAGGTATCTAGCGGGTACTGGGTCATACGAGCAGTACTTC. Translated: CASRYLAGTGSYEQYF.

The chain is built from TRBV20-1 and TRBJ2-5; tentative D call: TRBD2 (5 bases). The DNA end favors TRBJ2-7, so the J call may be wrong. Germline lookup yields CDR1 DFQATT and CDR2 SNEGSKA (reference sequence). CDR3 length: 15 residues. The CDR3 spells CSARAQTRTPYEQYF. CDR3 bases: TGCAGTGCTAGGGCTCAGACACGGACTCCCTACGAGCAGTACTTC.

The CDR3 DNA follows: TGTGCCATCAGTGAGCCCTCCGTGACTAGCGGAGACTTGATGGATACGCAGTATTTT. Amino acid sequence: CAISEPSVTSGDLMDTQYF. This rearrangement joins TRBV10-3 to TRBJ2-3; 9 bases are shared with TRBD2. V lost 2 bases to trimming and J lost 6 bases; unmatched junction nucleotides: 18. The V gene's germline CDR1 is ENHRY and CDR2 SYGVKD. The CDR3 contains 19 residues.

In the case of this clonotype: One junction end does not reproduce the germline sequence, and a read error may be involved. The V call is TRBV5-1, the J call TRBJ2-1; 7 bases align to TRBD1. In germline, CDR1 is SGHRS, CDR2 YFSETQ. CDR3 length equals 14 residues. In nucleotides, the CDR3 is TGCGCCAACAGCCAACAGACAGGGTACAATGAGCAGTTCTTC. Encoded protein: CANSQQTGYNEQFF.

This clonotype turned up a few times. The J gene is TRBJ2-1, the V gene TRBV20-1, with D perhaps being TRBD1 or TRBD2 (5 bases each). The germline CDR1 and CDR2 sequences are DFQATT and SNEGSKA (reference sequence). CDR3 length: 16 residues. V was cut by 3 bases and J by 7 bases, with 22 bases left in between. In DNA form, the CDR3 reads TGCAGTGCTAGGCGCCAGGGCCTAGCTCTAGTTAATGAGCAGTTCTTC. Translating it yields CSARRQGLALVNEQFF.

This clonotype came up a few times. The chain is built from TRBV20-1 and TRBJ2-5; a possible D gene is TRBD1 (5 bases). This CDR3 spans 13 amino acids. Germline V lookup: CDR1 DFQATT, CDR2 SNEGSKA (reference sequence). V was trimmed by 3 bases and J by 13 bases, leaving 21 bases between them. This CDR3 reads CSASLPGYARLYF. The CDR3 nucleotides are TGCAGTGCTAGTTTGCCAGGGTATGCCAGGTTGTACTTC.

The chain links TRBV12-3 or TRBV12-4 to TRBJ2-5; D remains ambiguous. The CDR3 loop spans 12 amino acids. The V end was cut by 11 bases, the J end by 1 base, with 11 bases between. CDR3 amino acids: CAWSKGQETQYF. The CDR3 DNA reads TGTGCCTGGTCAAAGGGCCAAGAGACCCAGTACTTC.

V and J are TRBV12-3 or TRBV12-4 and TRBJ1-1; tentative D call: TRBD1 (5 bases). The CDR3 is 14 amino acids. Trimming shortened V by 6 bases and J by 3 bases, and 14 bases separated the two germline ends. CDR3 sequence: CASRPGGRDTEAFF. The CDR3 DNA reads TGTGCCAGCAGACCGGGGGGGAGAGACACTGAAGCTTTCTTT.

This rearrangement joins TRBV5-6 to TRBJ2-3; TRBD2 matches at 12 bases. From germline, CDR1 is SGHDT and CDR2 YYEEEE. The CDR3 spans 18 residues. After removal of 0 bases from V and 5 bases from J, the junction contained 10 bases not matched to a gene. CDR3 region: CASSLGASGGAEIDTQYF. The CDR3 nucleotides are TGTGCCAGCAGCTTGGGGGCTAGCGGGGGGGCCGAAATAGATACGCAGTATTTT.

This clonotype appeared a few times. The DNA for the CDR3 is TGTGCCAGCAGCTTAGTTAGCGGGAGAGAGGACGAGCAGTACTTC. Its protein product is CASSLVSGREDEQYF. The gene calls are TRBV7-9 and TRBJ2-7; TRBD2 matches 9 bases. From germline, CDR1 is SEHNR and CDR2 FQNEAQ (reference sequence). The CDR3 spans 15 residues. V trimming: 1 base; J trimming: 5 bases; junction bases outside the gene matches: 6.

The V call is TRBV30, the J call TRBJ2-1, with D possibly TRBD2 on 6 matching bases. The CDR3 covers 13 residues. Germline loops: CDR1 GTSNPN, CDR2 SVGIG (reference sequence). V was pared by 3 bases and J by 4 bases, with 10 bases between. The chain's CDR3 is CAWSGGYYNEQFF. The CDR3 DNA is TGTGCCTGGAGCGGAGGGTATTACAATGAGCAGTTCTTC.

This chain joins TRBV7-9 and TRBJ2-3, with 11 bases matching TRBD2. This CDR3 contains 19 residues. Losses at the gene ends were 3 bases for V and 1 base for J; bases not matched to a gene: 12. In germline, CDR1 is SEHNR, CDR2 FQNEAQ (reference sequence). CDR3 sequence (DNA): TGTGCCAGCAGCTTTCCTAAGGCGGGACTAGCGGCCGGCACAGATACGCAGTATTTT. Translation gives CASSFPKAGLAAGTDTQYF.

The chain joins TRBV7-8 to TRBJ2-5; TRBD1 is a possible D gene (6 bases). Gene TRBJ2-4 matches the end of the DNA better, so the J call may be wrong. This CDR3 has 16 amino acids. Germline values: CDR1 SGHVS, CDR2 FQNEAQ. For the CDR3, the DNA is TGTGCCAGCAGCTCCTCTTCACACAGGGTGTCGAACATTCAGTACTTC. Translating gives CASSSSSHRVSNIQYF.

Turning to this clonotype: At one end, the junction sequence differs from germline, possibly due to a read error. This rearrangement joins TRBV5-5 to TRBJ2-7; D gene uncertain. CDR1 is SGHKS and CDR2 is YYEKEE in the germline V gene (reference sequence). The CDR3 loop spans 11 amino acids. This CDR3 is CAGSLVYEQYF. For the CDR3, the DNA is TGTGCCGGCAGCTTGGTGTACGAGCAGTACTTC.

This clonotype has more than one count but fewer than ten. V and J are TRBV20-1 and TRBJ2-5; TRBD1 might be the D (7 bases). V was trimmed by 1 base and J by 5 bases, leaving 20 bases between them. Germline-derived CDR1 and CDR2 are DFQATT and SNEGSKA (reference sequence). The CDR3 spans 16 residues. The CDR3 here is CSARALSRGVFETQYF. The DNA of the CDR3 is TGCAGTGCTAGAGCCCTTAGCAGGGGGGTTTTTGAGACCCAGTACTTC.

The chain links TRBV12-3 or TRBV12-4 to TRBJ1-2; a weak D match, TRBD1 (6 bases). This CDR3 has 16 residues. Trimming shortened V by 4 bases and J by 3 bases, and 18 bases separated the two germline ends. DNA of the CDR3: TGTGCCAGCAGTTCCCCCGGGGGGGCTCGTGACTATGGCTACACCTTC. Residues: CASSSPGGARDYGYTF.

This chain uses TRBV28 with TRBJ2-7; D perhaps matches TRBD2 (6 bases). Germline CDR1 and CDR2: MDHEN and SYDVKM. V lost 6 bases and J 3 bases, leaving 12 bases between the germline ends. CDR3 length: 13 residues. CDR3 in amino acids: CASRAGGFYEQYF. The CDR3 region has the DNA TGTGCCAGCAGGGCTGGAGGGTTCTACGAGCAGTACTTC.